This T cell receptor beta chain was captured in a study of shared clonotypes between healthy human individuals. TCRdb keeps only in-frame clones here, not all; method: immunoSEQ multiplex PCR. This table has more than 2 million clones, roughly 95% appearing once. The receptor was derived from a man aged 18-30 years in good health. What was sequenced was naive CD4+ T cells sorted from blood. Subset denoted: CD45RA+ positively selected.

This chain's CDR3 is CASSAGQGTIETQYF. Here the CDR3 DNA reads TGTGCCAGCAGCGCGGGACAGGGCACAATAGAGACCCAGTACTTC. The V gene is TRBV5-6, the J gene TRBJ2-5, with 9 bases matching TRBD1. V trimming: 4 bases; J trimming: 4 bases; junction bases outside the gene matches: 8. CDR1 and CDR2 from the germline V gene are SGHDT and YYEEEE. CDR3 size: 15 residues.